Below are 13 T cell receptor beta chains sequenced from a single sample in a study of cytomegalovirus exposure and HLA in healthy donors. A multiplex PCR was run with 60 Vbeta primers and 13 Jbeta primers. This table comes from immunoSEQ multiplex PCR, and its TCRdb copy is limited to in-frame clones, with some not included. The sample has about 160,000 clones, about four fifths seen once; the top ten hold about 7%. The specimen sequenced was PBMCs. These receptors all come from a woman under 40 in good health and CMV-seropositive.

The chain links TRBV30 to TRBJ1-2; maybe TRBD1 (6 bases). The CDR3 extends over 16 amino acids. Germline CDR1 and CDR2: GTSNPN and SVGIG (reference sequence). Trimming removed 3 bases from V and 1 base from J, with 18 bases in between. CDR3 coding DNA: TGTGCCTGGAGCGAAAGACAGGCTTCGGATAACTATGGCTACACCTTC. Residues: CAWSERQASDNYGYTF.

This clone was found a few times. The chain links TRBV11-2 to TRBJ1-4; D unresolved. Trimming cost V 5 bases and J 8 bases, with 12 bases left between them. The CDR3 is 13 residues long. Germline V gene data show CDR1 as SGHAT and CDR2 as FQNNGV. CDR3 protein: CASSRSSGEKLFF. CDR3 bases: TGTGCCAGCAGCCGGAGTAGTGGAGAAAAACTGTTTTTT.

This chain joins TRBV9 and TRBJ2-3, with 16 bases matching TRBD2. V dropped 4 bases and J dropped 3; count of bases not matched to a gene: 5. CDR1 is SGDLS and CDR2 is YYNGEE in the germline V gene. This CDR3 is 17 amino acids long. In DNA form, the CDR3 reads TGTGCCAGCAGCCCTGGGACTAGCGGGGGGGGGACAGATACGCAGTATTTT. Translating gives CASSPGTSGGGTDTQYF. Together with reference TRBV9 and TRBJ2-3, the CDR3 gives the full variable domain: DSGVTQTPKHLITATGQRVTLRCSPRSGDLSVYWYQQSLDQGLQFLIQYYNGEERAKGNILERFSAQQFPDLHSELNLSSLELGDSALYFCASSPGTSGGGTDTQYFGPGTRLTVL.

This clone has a handful of counts. The chain combines TRBV6-5 with TRBJ1-1; unclear D gene. This CDR3 region has 13 residues. V was shortened by 10 bases and J by 4 bases, with 16 bases between the two germline ends. Germline V gene data show CDR1 as MNHEY and CDR2 as SVGAGI. In nucleotides, the CDR3 is TGTGCCACTTGGAGGTGGGTGGCCACTGAAGCTTTCTTT. Translating gives CATWRWVATEAFF.

This chain joins TRBV14 and TRBJ1-1, with 7 bases lining up with TRBD1. Losses at the gene ends were 0 bases for V and 0 bases for J; bases not matched to a gene: 4. The CDR3 contains 16 residues. Germline V gene sequence: CDR1 SGHDN, CDR2 FVKESK. DNA of the CDR3: TGTGCCAGCAGCCAAGACCAGACAGGGTTGAACACTGAAGCTTTCTTT. It encodes CASSQDQTGLNTEAFF.

The V and J genes are TRBV11-3 and TRBJ2-2; TRBD1 might be the D (6 bases). CDR3 length equals 17 residues. The germline V and J ends were trimmed by 3 bases and 5 bases, with 19 bases remaining between them. Germline V CDR1 and CDR2: SGHNT, YENEEA. For the CDR3, the DNA is TGTGCCAGCAGCTTCAGATCTAGGGGGTACAAGACCGGGGAGCTGTTTTTT. Its protein is CASSFRSRGYKTGELFF.

J is TRBJ2-3 and V is TRBV4-2; no reliable D call. This CDR3 contains 13 residues. The germline CDR1 and CDR2 sequences are LGHNA and YNFKEQ. V lost 8 bases and J 4 bases, leaving 13 bases between the germline ends. CDR3 sequence: CASAPIPPDTQYF. The CDR3 DNA sequence: TGTGCCAGCGCCCCTATTCCTCCAGATACGCAGTATTTT.

The rearrangement links TRBV6-4 to TRBJ2-3, with 10 bases identical to TRBD1. This CDR3 comprises 14 residues. Trimming at V came to 2 bases and at J to 4 bases, leaving 0 bases not matched to a gene. CDR1 MRHNA and CDR2 SNTAGT come from the germline V gene. CDR3 nucleotides: TGTGCCAGCAGTGACGGACAGGGGGCAGATACGCAGTATTTT. It is translated as CASSDGQGADTQYF.

This clone was picked up one time. The chain uses TRBV9 and TRBJ2-3, with no clear D. The CDR3 covers 16 residues. CDR1 SGDLS and CDR2 YYNGEE come from the germline V gene. Deletions cut 0 bases from V and 1 base from J, with 12 bases between. The CDR3 protein is CASSVATVKGTDTQYF. Here the CDR3 DNA reads TGTGCCAGCAGCGTAGCTACAGTGAAGGGCACAGATACGCAGTATTTT.

The chain uses TRBV27 and TRBJ1-5, with D perhaps matching TRBD1 (6 bases). The CDR3 is 17 residues long. V was shortened by 1 base and J by 0 bases, with 13 bases between the two germline ends. Per the germline V gene, CDR1 is MNHEY and CDR2 is SMNVEV (reference sequence). CDR3 in amino acids: CASSLYRTVNSNQPQHF. The DNA of the CDR3 is TGTGCCAGCAGTTTATACCGGACAGTGAATAGCAATCAGCCCCAGCATTTT.

V usage is TRBV29-1 and J usage is TRBJ2-6, with TRBD1 as a possible D gene (5 bases). The CDR3 contains 14 residues. Germline V lookup: CDR1 SQVTM, CDR2 ANQGSEA. V lost 3 bases to trimming and J lost 0 bases, with 6 bases between them. CDR3 sequence (DNA): TGCAGCGTTGATAGGGGCTCTGGGGCCAACGTCCTGACTTTC. It translates to CSVDRGSGANVLTF. Full variable domain (rest looked up from reference TRBV29-1 and TRBJ2-6): SAVISQKPSRDICQRGTSLTIQCQVDSQVTMMFWYRQQPGQSLTLIATANQGSEATYESGFVIDKFPISRPNLTFSTLTVSNMSPEDSSIYLCSVDRGSGANVLTFGAGSRLTVL.

This chain links TRBV5-1 with TRBJ1-1, with D tentatively TRBD1 (5 bases). Germline V gene data show CDR1 as SGHRS and CDR2 as YFSETQ. Trimming took off 3 bases at V and 0 bases at J, with 12 bases between the two ends. The CDR3 length is 15 residues. The CDR3 loop reads CASSWGPGVNTEAFF. The CDR3 DNA reads TGCGCCAGCAGCTGGGGCCCAGGTGTGAACACTGAAGCTTTCTTT.

CDR3 sequence (DNA): TGTGCCTGGAGAAAAGGGGGAGTACCCCTCCACTTT. It yields the protein CAWRKGGVPLHF. This rearrangement joins TRBV30 to TRBJ1-6; a weak D match, TRBD1 (6 bases). V was cut by 3 bases and J by 12 bases, with 12 bases left in between. The germline V gene encodes CDR1 GTSNPN and CDR2 SVGIG (reference sequence). The CDR3 is 12 amino acids.